The clone carrying this TCR beta chain was picked up a small number of times. Germline loops: CDR1 SNHLY, CDR2 FYNNEI. There are 13 residues in the CDR3. With 6 bases removed from V and 1 base from J, the gap between germline ends came to 9 bases. Sequencing was performed with immunoSEQ multiplex PCR; in TCRdb, only in-frame clones are kept and a portion is missing. The sample has 75,000 to 100,000 clones, 85% to 90% seen once; the top ten hold roughly 5%. The investigators sampled blood at baseline, at cycle 4 day 1, and at cycle 7 day 1. The data stem from a study of OX40 agonist ivuxolimab in advanced cancers. In the study overall: Six ivuxolimab dose levels, 0.01 to 10 mg/kg, were given intravenously every 2 weeks.

The source was CD4+ or CD8+ T cells sorted from blood, collected in a trial of the OX40 agonist ivuxolimab. The gene calls are TRBV2 and TRBJ1-1; D call uncertain. The receptor was derived from an adult with an advanced solid tumor such as melanoma, head and neck, liver or kidney cancer. The CDR3: CASRPAQNTEAFF. Here the CDR3 DNA reads TGTGCCAGCAGGCCTGCTCAGAACACTGAAGCTTTCTTT.